This T cell receptor (beta chain) is from a study of a mutant IDH1 vaccine in newly diagnosed glioma. Trimming cost V 0 bases and J 7 bases, with 13 bases left between them. The germline gives CDR1 SNHLY, CDR2 FYNNEI. CDR3 length: 16 amino acids. Assay used: immunoSEQ multiplex PCR; TCRdb lists only in-frame clones, some missing. The data hold some 16,000 clones, with just under 97% observed a single time. Sample time point: baseline, week 1 (first vaccination visit). Treatment indicated: pre-vaccination baseline after standard-of-care therapy. The chain recombines TRBV2 with TRBJ1-6; no reliable D call. Sequenced here: peripheral blood mononuclear cells (PBMCs), sampled from a glioma patient treated with radiotherapy, temozolomide or both. The TCR comes from a woman younger than 35 with glioma. Some clones in this sample may be carry-over from other donors' samples. Written as DNA, the CDR3 is TGTGCCAGCAGTGAAGCAGATGAGGGTTTGAATTCACCCCTCCACTTT. It yields the protein CASSEADEGLNSPLHF.